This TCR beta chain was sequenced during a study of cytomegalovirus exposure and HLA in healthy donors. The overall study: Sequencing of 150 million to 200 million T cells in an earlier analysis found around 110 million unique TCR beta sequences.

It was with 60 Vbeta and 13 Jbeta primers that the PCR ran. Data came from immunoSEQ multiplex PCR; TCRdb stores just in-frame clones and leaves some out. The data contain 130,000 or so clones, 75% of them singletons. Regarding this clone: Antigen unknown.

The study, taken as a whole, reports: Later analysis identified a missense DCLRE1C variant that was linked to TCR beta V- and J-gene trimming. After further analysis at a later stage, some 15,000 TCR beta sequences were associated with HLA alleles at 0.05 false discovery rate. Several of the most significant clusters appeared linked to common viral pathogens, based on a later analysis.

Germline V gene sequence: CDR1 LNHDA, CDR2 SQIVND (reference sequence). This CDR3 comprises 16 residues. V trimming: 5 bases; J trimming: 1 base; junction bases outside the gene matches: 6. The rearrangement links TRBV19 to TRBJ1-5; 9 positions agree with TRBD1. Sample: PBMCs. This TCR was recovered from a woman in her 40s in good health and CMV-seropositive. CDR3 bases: TGTGCCAGTAGTCCGACGACAGGGGGAAGCAATCAGCCCCAGCATTTT. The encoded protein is CASSPTTGGSNQPQHF.